Below are 8 T cell receptor beta chains sequenced from a single sample in a study of T cell repertoires in cytomegalovirus infection. These receptors' antigens are unknown. TCRdb re-analysed the reads in MiXCR, keeping a single row per CDR3 protein. The sample includes hundreds of thousands of distinct CDR3 sequences, about 31% of them seen just once. The material sequenced was cultured CD8+ T cells from PBMCs, taken from culture after CMV antigen stimulation. All receptors come from a human donor in good health (CMV status not recorded). Some clones in this sample may be carry-over from other donors' samples.

The chain couples TRBV27 to TRBJ1-5; 8 nucleotides match TRBD1. CDR3 size: 16 residues. Per germline, CDR1 MNHEY and CDR2 SMNVEV (reference sequence). With 2 bases clipped from V and 5 bases from J, the junction kept 8 bases outside the gene matches. CDR3 bases: TGTGCCAGCAGTTTAAATGCCGACAGGGGCTATCAGCCCCAGCATTTT. This translates into CASSLNADRGYQPQHF.

V gene TRBV7-2 combines with J gene TRBJ1-1; the D is unclear. The CDR3 contains 11 residues. V shed 3 bases and J shed 7 bases, with 6 bases lying between them. Germline V gene lookup returns CDR1 SGHTA and CDR2 FQGNSA. In nucleotides, the CDR3 is TGTGCCAGCAGCTTTCGGGGTGAAGCTTTCTTT. Translating gives CASSFRGEAFF.

The chain links TRBV13 to TRBJ1-4, with D possibly TRBD1 on 5 matching bases. Germline assignment: CDR1 PRHDT and CDR2 FYEKMQ (reference sequence). Trimming took off 3 bases at V and 6 bases at J, with 11 bases between the two ends. This CDR3 spans 14 amino acids. The CDR3 protein is CASSFGRAYEKLFF. CDR3 in DNA: TGTGCCAGCAGCTTCGGCAGGGCCTATGAAAAACTGTTTTTT.

In this sample, this clonotype turned up many times. The chain couples TRBV7-8 to TRBJ1-5; no reliable D call. The CDR3 is 16 amino acids. Germline values: CDR1 SGHVS, CDR2 FQNEAQ. V shed 1 base and J shed 2 bases, with 12 bases lying between them. CDR3 sequence: CASSLDGPGGNQPQHF. Here the CDR3 DNA reads TGTGCCAGCAGCTTAGACGGCCCCGGAGGCAATCAGCCCCAGCATTTT.

The rearrangement joins TRBV20-1 to TRBJ1-2; TRBD1 is a possible D gene (6 bases). Trimming removed 7 bases from V and 8 bases from J, with 17 bases in between. This CDR3 has 12 residues. The germline V gene encodes CDR1 DFQATT and CDR2 SNEGSKA (reference sequence). The CDR3 region is CSVPDSNRGYTF. CDR3 DNA sequence: TGCAGTGTCCCGGACAGCAATCGGGGCTACACCTTC.

The J gene is TRBJ2-3, the V gene TRBV6-6, with D perhaps TRBD1 or TRBD2 (5 bases each). CDR1 and CDR2 (germline): MNHNY, SVGAGI (reference sequence). The CDR3 sequence is 16 residues long. The V and J ends lost 5 bases and 4 bases respectively, with 19 bases between them. DNA of the CDR3: TGTGCCAGCAGTGCTCACTCCCTGGGGGTAGCAGATACGCAGTATTTT. Translating it yields CASSAHSLGVADTQYF.

This clonotype was found a few times. The chain couples TRBV10-2 to TRBJ1-1; D ambiguous. V gave up 2 bases and J gave up 5 bases, with 6 bases separating them. The CDR3 runs to 12 residues. Germline assignment: CDR1 WSHSY and CDR2 SAAADI. CDR3 sequence reads: CASSEIRTEAFF. The DNA of the CDR3 is TGCGCCAGCAGTGAGATTAGGACTGAAGCTTTCTTT.

Regarding this clonotype: This could be a read error, since a much larger clone is one nucleotide away. This rearrangement joins TRBV7-3 to TRBJ2-6, with TRBD1 as a possible D gene (6 bases). This CDR3 comprises 17 residues. Trimming cost V 4 bases and J 0 bases, with 13 bases left between them. Germline V gene data show CDR1 as SGHTA and CDR2 as FQGTGA. The CDR3 DNA is TGTGCCAGCAGCTCCGGGACAAGGGCCTCTGGGGCCAACGTCCTGACTTTC. It yields the protein CASSSGTRASGANVLTF.